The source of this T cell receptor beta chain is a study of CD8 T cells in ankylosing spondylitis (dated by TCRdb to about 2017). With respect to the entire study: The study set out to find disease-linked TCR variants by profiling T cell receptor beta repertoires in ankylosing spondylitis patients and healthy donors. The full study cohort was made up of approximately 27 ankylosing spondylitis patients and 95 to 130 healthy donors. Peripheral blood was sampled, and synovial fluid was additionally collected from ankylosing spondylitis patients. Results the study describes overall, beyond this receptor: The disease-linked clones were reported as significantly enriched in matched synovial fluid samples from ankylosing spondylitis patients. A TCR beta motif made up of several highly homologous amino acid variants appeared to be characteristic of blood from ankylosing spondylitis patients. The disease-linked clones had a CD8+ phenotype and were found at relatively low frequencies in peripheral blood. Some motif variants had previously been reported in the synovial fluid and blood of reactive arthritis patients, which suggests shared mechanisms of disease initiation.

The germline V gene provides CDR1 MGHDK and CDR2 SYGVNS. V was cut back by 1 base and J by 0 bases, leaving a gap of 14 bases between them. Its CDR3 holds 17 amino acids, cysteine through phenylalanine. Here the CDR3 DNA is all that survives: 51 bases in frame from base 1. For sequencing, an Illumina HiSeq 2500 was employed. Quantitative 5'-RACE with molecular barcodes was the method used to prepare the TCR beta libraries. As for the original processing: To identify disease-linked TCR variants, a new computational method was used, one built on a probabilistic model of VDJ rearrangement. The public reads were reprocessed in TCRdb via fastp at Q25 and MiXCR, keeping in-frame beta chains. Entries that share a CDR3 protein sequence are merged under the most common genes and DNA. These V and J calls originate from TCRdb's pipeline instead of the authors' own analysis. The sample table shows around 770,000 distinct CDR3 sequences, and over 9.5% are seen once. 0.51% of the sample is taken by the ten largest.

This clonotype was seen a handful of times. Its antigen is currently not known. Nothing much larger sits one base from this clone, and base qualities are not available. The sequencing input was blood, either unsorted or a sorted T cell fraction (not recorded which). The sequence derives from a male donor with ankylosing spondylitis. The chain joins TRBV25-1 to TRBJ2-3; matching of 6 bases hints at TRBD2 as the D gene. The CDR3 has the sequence CASSESPRGTSTDTQYF. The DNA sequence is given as TGTGCCAGCAGTGAATCCCCGAGAGGGACTAGCACAGATACGCAGTATTTT.